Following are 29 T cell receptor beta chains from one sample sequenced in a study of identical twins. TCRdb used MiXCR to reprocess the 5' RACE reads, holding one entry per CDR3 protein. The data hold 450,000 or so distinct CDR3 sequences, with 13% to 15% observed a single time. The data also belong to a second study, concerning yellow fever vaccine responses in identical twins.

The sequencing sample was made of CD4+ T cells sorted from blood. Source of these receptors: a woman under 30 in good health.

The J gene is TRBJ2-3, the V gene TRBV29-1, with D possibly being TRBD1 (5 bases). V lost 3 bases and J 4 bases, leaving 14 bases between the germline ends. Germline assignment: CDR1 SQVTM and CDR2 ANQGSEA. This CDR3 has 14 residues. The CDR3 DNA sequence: TGCAGCGTTGACGATCCCCTGGGGCCAGATACGCAGTATTTT. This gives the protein CSVDDPLGPDTQYF.

The CDR3 loop reads CASRRQGAAEETQYF. The CDR3 DNA follows: TGTGCCAGCAGGCGACAGGGGGCAGCGGAAGAGACCCAGTACTTC. The rearrangement links TRBV12-3 or TRBV12-4 to TRBJ2-5, with TRBD1 identical over 10 bases. CDR3 length equals 15 residues. V was pared by 6 bases and J by 3 bases, with 7 bases of the junction left unmatched.

CDR3 region: CASSFDGRTSYEQYF. CDR3 bases: TGCGCCAGCAGCTTTGACGGGAGGACCTCCTACGAGCAGTACTTC. The V gene is TRBV5-1, the J gene TRBJ2-7; TRBD2 matches 7 bases. Trimming at V came to 2 bases and at J to 0 bases, leaving 5 bases not matched to a gene. Germline loops: CDR1 SGHRS, CDR2 YFSETQ. The CDR3 has 15 amino acids.

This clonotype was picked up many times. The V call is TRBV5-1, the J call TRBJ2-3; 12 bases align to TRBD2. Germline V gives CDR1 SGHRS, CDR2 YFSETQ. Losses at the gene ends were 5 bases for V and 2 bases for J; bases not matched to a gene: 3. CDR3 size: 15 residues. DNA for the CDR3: TGCGCCAGCAGACGGACTAGCGGGATCACAGATACGCAGTATTTT. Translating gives CASRRTSGITDTQYF. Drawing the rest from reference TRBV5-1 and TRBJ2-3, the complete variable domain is KAGVTQTPRYLIKTRGQQVTLSCSPISGHRSVSWYQQTPGQGLQFLFEYFSETQRNKGNFPGRFSGRQFSNSRSEMNVSTLELGDSALYLCASRRTSGITDTQYFGPGTRLTVL.

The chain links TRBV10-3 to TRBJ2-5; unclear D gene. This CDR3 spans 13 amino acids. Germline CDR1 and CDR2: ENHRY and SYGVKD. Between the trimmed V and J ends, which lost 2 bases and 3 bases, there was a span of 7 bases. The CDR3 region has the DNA TGTGCCATCAGTGAGGCCAGTGAAGAGACCCAGTACTTC. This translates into CAISEASEETQYF.

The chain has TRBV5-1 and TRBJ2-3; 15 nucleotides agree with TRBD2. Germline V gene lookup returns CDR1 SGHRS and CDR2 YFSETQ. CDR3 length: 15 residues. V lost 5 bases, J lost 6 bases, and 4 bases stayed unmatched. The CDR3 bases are TGCGCCAGCAGTCCTGGACTAGCGGGAGGGGATACGCAGTATTTT. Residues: CASSPGLAGGDTQYF. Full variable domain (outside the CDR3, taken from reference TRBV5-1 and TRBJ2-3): KAGVTQTPRYLIKTRGQQVTLSCSPISGHRSVSWYQQTPGQGLQFLFEYFSETQRNKGNFPGRFSGRQFSNSRSEMNVSTLELGDSALYLCASSPGLAGGDTQYFGPGTRLTVL.

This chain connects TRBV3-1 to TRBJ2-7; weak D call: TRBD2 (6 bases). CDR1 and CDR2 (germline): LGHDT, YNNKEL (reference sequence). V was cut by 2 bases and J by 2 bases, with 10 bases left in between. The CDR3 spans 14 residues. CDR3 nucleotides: TGTGCCAGCAGCCAATTTGCGGGGACCTACGAGCAGTACTTC. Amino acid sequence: CASSQFAGTYEQYF.

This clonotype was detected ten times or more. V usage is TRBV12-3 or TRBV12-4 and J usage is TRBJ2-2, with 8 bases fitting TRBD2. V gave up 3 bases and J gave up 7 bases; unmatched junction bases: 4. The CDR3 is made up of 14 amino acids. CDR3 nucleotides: TGTGCCAGCAGTTTCGGGACTAGTAACGGGGAGCTGTTTTTT. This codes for CASSFGTSNGELFF.

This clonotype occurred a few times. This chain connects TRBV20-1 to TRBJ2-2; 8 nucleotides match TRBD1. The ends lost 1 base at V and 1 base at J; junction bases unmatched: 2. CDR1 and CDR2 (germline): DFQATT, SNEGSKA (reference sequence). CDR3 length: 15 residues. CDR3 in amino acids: CSARGTGWNTGELFF. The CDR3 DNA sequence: TGCAGTGCTAGAGGGACAGGGTGGAACACCGGGGAGCTGTTTTTT.

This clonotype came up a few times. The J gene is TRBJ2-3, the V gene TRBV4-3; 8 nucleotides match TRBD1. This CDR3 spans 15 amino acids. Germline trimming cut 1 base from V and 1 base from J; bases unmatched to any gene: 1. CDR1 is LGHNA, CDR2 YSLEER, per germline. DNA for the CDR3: TGCGCCAGCAGCCAAGGACAGGGGCGCACAGATACGCAGTATTTT. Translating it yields CASSQGQGRTDTQYF.

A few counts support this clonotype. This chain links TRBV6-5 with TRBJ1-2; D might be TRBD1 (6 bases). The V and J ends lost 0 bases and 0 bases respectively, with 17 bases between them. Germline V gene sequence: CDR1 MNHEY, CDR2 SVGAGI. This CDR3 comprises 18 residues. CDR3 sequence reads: CASSYSGGHSTANYGYTF. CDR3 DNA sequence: TGTGCCAGCAGTTACTCGGGGGGACACTCAACAGCTAACTATGGCTACACCTTC.

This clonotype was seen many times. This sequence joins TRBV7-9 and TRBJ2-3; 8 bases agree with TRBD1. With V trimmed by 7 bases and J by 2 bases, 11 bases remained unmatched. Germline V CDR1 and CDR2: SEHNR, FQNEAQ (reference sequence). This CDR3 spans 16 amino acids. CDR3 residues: CASTTDRAVDTDTQYF. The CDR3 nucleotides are TGTGCCAGCACTACGGACAGGGCCGTCGACACAGATACGCAGTATTTT.

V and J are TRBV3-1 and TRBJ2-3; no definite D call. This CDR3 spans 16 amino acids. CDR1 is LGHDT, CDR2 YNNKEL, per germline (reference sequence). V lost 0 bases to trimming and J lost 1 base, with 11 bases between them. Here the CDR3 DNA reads TGTGCCAGCAGCCAAGATACCGGGTTGGGCACAGATACGCAGTATTTT. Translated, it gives CASSQDTGLGTDTQYF.

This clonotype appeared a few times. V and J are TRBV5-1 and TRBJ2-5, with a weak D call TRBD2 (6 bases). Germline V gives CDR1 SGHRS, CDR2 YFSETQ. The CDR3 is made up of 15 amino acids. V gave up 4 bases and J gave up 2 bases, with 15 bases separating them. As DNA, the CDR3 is TGCGCCAGCAGCCCCGGCTGGGGGGATCAAGAGACCCAGTACTTC. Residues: CASSPGWGDQETQYF.

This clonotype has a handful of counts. The CDR3 loop reads CASSFSYQETQYF. DNA for the CDR3: TGTGCCAGCAGCTTTTCGTACCAAGAGACCCAGTACTTC. The chain recombines TRBV7-2 with TRBJ2-5; D not resolved. Trimming stripped 3 bases from V and 0 bases from J, with 5 bases between. The CDR3 runs to 13 residues. The germline V gene has CDR1 SGHTA and CDR2 FQGNSA.

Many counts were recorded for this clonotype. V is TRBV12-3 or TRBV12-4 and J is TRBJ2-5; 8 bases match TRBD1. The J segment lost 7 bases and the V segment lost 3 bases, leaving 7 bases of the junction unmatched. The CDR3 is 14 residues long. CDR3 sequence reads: CASSFDRGLGTQYF. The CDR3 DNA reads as TGTGCCAGCAGTTTCGACAGGGGCCTAGGGACCCAGTACTTC.

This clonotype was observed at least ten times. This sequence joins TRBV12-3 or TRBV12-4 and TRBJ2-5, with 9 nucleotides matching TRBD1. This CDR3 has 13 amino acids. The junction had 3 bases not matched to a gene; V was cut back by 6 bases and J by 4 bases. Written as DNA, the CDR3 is TGTGCCAGCAGCCTGGGACAGGGAGAGACCCAGTACTTC. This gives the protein CASSLGQGETQYF.

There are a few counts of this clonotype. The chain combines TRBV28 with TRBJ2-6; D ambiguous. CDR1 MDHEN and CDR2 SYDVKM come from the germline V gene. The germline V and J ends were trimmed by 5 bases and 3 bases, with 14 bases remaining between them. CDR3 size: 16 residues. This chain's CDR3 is CASSMTPTHGANVLTF. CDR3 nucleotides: TGTGCCAGCAGTATGACTCCGACACATGGGGCCAACGTCCTGACTTTC.

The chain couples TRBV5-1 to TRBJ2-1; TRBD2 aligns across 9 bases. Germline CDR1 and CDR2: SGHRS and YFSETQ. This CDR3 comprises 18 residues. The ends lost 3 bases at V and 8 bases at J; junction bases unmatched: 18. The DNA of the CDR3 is TGCGCCAGCAGCTCGGGACTAGCTAACCTCCCGCTACACGATGAGCAGTTCTTC. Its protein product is CASSSGLANLPLHDEQFF.

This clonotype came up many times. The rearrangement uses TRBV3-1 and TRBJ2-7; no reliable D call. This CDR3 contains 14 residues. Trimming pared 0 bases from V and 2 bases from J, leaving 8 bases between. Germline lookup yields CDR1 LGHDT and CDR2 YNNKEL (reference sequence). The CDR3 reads CASSQDHRAYEQYF. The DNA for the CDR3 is TGTGCCAGCAGCCAAGATCATAGGGCCTACGAGCAGTACTTC.

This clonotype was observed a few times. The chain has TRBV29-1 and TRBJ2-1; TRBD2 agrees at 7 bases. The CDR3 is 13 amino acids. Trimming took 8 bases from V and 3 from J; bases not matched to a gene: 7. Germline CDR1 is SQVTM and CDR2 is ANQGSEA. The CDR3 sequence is CSFATSLYNEQFF. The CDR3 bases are TGCAGCTTTGCGACTAGCCTCTACAATGAGCAGTTCTTC.

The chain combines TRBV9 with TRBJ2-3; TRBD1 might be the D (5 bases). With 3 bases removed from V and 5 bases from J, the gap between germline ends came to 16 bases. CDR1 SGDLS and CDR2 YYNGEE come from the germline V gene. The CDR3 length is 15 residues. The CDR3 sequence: CASSGQGNSVDTQYF. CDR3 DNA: TGTGCCAGCAGCGGGCAGGGCAACTCAGTAGATACGCAGTATTTT.

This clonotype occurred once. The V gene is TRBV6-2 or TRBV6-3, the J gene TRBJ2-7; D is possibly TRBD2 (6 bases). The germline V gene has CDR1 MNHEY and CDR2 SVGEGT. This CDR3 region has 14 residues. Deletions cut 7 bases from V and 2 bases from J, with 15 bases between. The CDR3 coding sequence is TGTGCCAGCAATTCTGCGGGGCGACCCTACGAGCAGTACTTC. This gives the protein CASNSAGRPYEQYF.

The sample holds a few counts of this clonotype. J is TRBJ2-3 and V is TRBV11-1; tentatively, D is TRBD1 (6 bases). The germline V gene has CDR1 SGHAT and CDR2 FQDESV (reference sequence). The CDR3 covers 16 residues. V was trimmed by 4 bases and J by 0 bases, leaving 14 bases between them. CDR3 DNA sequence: TGTGCCAGCAGCTCCCTCGGACAGCCTAGCACAGATACGCAGTATTTT. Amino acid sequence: CASSSLGQPSTDTQYF.

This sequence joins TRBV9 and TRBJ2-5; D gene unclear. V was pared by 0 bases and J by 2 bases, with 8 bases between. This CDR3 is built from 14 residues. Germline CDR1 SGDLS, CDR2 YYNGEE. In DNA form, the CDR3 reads TGTGCCAGCAGCGTAGGGTCAGGACAAGAGACCCAGTACTTC. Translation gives CASSVGSGQETQYF.

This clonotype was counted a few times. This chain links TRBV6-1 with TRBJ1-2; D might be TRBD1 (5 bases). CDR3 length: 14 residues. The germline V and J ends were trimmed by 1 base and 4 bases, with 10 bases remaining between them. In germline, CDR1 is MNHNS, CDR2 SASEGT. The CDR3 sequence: CASSEVRGTYGYTF. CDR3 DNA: TGTGCCAGCAGTGAAGTTCGGGGGACCTATGGCTACACCTTC.

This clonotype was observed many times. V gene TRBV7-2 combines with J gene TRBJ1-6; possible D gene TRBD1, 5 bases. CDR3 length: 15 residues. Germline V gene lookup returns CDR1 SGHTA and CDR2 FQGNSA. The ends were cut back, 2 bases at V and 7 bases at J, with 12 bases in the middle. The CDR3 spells CASSLIEGKNSPLHF. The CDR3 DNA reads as TGTGCCAGCAGCTTAATCGAGGGGAAGAATTCACCCCTCCACTTT.

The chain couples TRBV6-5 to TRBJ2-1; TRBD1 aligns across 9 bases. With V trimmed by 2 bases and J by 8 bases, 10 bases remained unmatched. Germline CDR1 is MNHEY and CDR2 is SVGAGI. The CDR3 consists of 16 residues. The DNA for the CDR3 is TGTGCCAGCAGTTACCACGGACAGGGGTTGCTTTATGAGCAGTTCTTC. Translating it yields CASSYHGQGLLYEQFF.

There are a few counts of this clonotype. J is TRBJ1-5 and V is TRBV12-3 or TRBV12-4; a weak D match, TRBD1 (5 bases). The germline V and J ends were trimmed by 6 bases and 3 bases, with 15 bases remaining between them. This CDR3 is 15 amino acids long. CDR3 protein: CASRYTGTFNQPQHF. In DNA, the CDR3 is TGTGCCAGCAGATATACCGGGACTTTCAATCAGCCCCAGCATTTT.